These 9 T cell receptor beta chains originate from one sample sequenced in a study of shared clonotypes between healthy human individuals. Generated by immunoSEQ multiplex PCR, the TCRdb table keeps only in-frame clones and is missing some. The sample comprises some 2,100,000 clones, 90% to 96% of which are singletons, and roughly 0.13% rests with the top ten. The sample comprised naive CD4+ T cells sorted from blood. Described subset: CD45RA+ positively selected. The receptors were gathered from a man younger than 35 in good health.

This clone was observed a single time. The chain employs TRBV14 and TRBJ2-7, with TRBD2 matching 15 bases. Germline assignment: CDR1 SGHDN and CDR2 FVKESK. The junction had 2 bases not matched to a gene; V was cut back by 4 bases and J by 4 bases. The CDR3 is 15 residues long. In DNA, the CDR3 is TGTGCCAGCAGCCTCGGACTAGCGGGAGGGTACGAGCAGTACTTC. Residues: CASSLGLAGGYEQYF.

This clone was seen just once. The chain recombines TRBV9 with TRBJ2-3; TRBD2 agrees at 9 bases. CDR3 length: 16 residues. The junction had 8 bases not matched to a gene; V was cut back by 0 bases and J by 6 bases. Germline CDR1 and CDR2: SGDLS and YYNGEE. CDR3 residues: CASSVGDSGSRDTQYF. CDR3 nucleotide sequence: TGTGCCAGCAGCGTAGGGGATAGCGGGAGTCGGGATACGCAGTATTTT.

This chain joins TRBV5-1 and TRBJ2-7, with TRBD1 as a possible D gene (6 bases). The CDR3 loop spans 13 amino acids. Germline V gene sequence: CDR1 SGHRS, CDR2 YFSETQ. V was cut by 4 bases and J by 3 bases, with 11 bases left in between. The DNA of the CDR3 is TGCGCCAGCAGCCCGGGGACACACTACGAGCAGTACTTC. It translates to CASSPGTHYEQYF.

The rearrangement uses TRBV27 and TRBJ2-1; 8 bases are a match to TRBD2. Looked up from germline, CDR1 is MNHEY and CDR2 is SMNVEV (reference sequence). With V trimmed by 5 bases and J by 4 bases, 13 bases remained unmatched. CDR3 size: 17 residues. CDR3 in amino acids: CASSARVAPGGYNEQFF. In DNA form, the CDR3 reads TGTGCCAGCAGTGCCCGGGTTGCACCGGGGGGGTACAATGAGCAGTTCTTC.

The rearrangement uses TRBV7-2 and TRBJ2-1, with 7 nucleotides matching TRBD1. Germline assignment: CDR1 SGHTA and CDR2 FQGNSA. V shed 5 bases and J 10 bases; nucleotides not matched to a gene: 11. This CDR3 contains 14 residues. The CDR3 here is CASSSQDRAYEQFF. In nucleotides, the CDR3 is TGTGCCAGCAGCAGCCAAGACAGGGCCTACGAGCAGTTCTTC. Full variable domain (rest looked up from reference TRBV7-2 and TRBJ2-1): GAGVSQSPSNKVTEKGKDVELRCDPISGHTALYWYRQSLGQGLEFLIYFQGNSAPDKSGLPSDRFSAERTGGSVSTLTIQRTQQEDSAVYLCASSSQDRAYEQFFGPGTRLTVL.

The rearrangement links TRBV6-1 to TRBJ2-5, with D possibly matching TRBD1 (6 bases). The germline V and J ends were trimmed by 2 bases and 1 base, with 8 bases remaining between them. The CDR3 sequence is 14 residues long. CDR1 and CDR2 (germline): MNHNS, SASEGT. CDR3 sequence reads: CASSELGGQETQYF. CDR3 coding DNA: TGTGCCAGCAGTGAATTAGGGGGCCAAGAGACCCAGTACTTC.

V and J are TRBV15 and TRBJ1-6, with D maybe TRBD1 (5 bases). CDR1 LNHNV and CDR2 YYDKDF come from the germline V gene (reference sequence). The CDR3 has 16 amino acids. The V end was cut by 0 bases, the J end by 0 bases, with 6 bases between. The CDR3 region is CATSREGTSYNSPLHF. For the CDR3, the DNA is TGTGCCACCAGCAGAGAGGGGACCTCCTATAATTCACCCCTCCACTTT.

The chain carries TRBV11-2 and TRBJ1-3, with D hard to call. The germline CDR1 and CDR2 sequences are SGHAT and FQNNGV. V gave up 0 bases and J gave up 7 bases, with 13 bases separating them. The CDR3 has 15 residues. The DNA for the CDR3 is TGTGCCAGCAGCTTAGAAATTCGACCGGGGAACACCATATATTTT. This translates into CASSLEIRPGNTIYF. The full variable domain, with the rest looked up from reference TRBV11-2 and TRBJ1-3, is EAGVAQSPRYKIIEKRQSVAFWCNPISGHATLYWYQQILGQGPKLLIQFQNNGVVDDSQLPKDRFSAERLKGVDSTLKIQPAKLEDSAVYLCASSLEIRPGNTIYFGEGSWLTVV.

V usage is TRBV11-3 and J usage is TRBJ2-1, with 14 bases fitting TRBD2. There are 18 residues in the CDR3. Germline CDR1 reads SGHNT; CDR2 reads YENEEA. The junction had 12 bases not matched to a gene; V was cut back by 5 bases and J by 6 bases. The CDR3 nucleotides are TGTGCCAGCAGCCAAGAGTTCCCCGGGACTAGCGGGAGCAATGAGCAGTTCTTC. Its protein is CASSQEFPGTSGSNEQFF.